Each of the 3 T cell receptor beta chains below was sequenced from the same sample in a study of shared clonotypes between healthy human individuals. Generated by immunoSEQ multiplex PCR, the TCRdb table keeps only in-frame clones and is missing some. The sample holds under 1,900,000 clones, 98% seen once. The specimen sequenced was naive CD4+ T cells sorted from blood. Indicated subset: CD45RA+ positively selected. Receptors were obtained from a man younger than 45 in good health.

The rearrangement uses TRBV29-1 and TRBJ2-2, with 14 bases identical to TRBD2. V was pared by 7 bases and J by 1 base, with 5 bases of the junction left unmatched. Germline V gene data show CDR1 as SQVTM and CDR2 as ANQGSEA. The CDR3 extends over 16 amino acids. Here the CDR3 DNA reads TGCAGCGGATGGACTAGCGGGAGGAGGAACACCGGGGAGCTGTTTTTT. This sequence encodes CSGWTSGRRNTGELFF.

This chain joins TRBV7-3 and TRBJ2-1; 7 bases agree with TRBD2. Germline V gene sequence: CDR1 SGHTA, CDR2 FQGTGA. The CDR3 loop spans 15 amino acids. With 5 bases clipped from V and 7 bases from J, the junction kept 11 bases outside the gene matches. The CDR3 bases are TGTGCCAGCAGCCCCCCAGGGCGGGAGCCAAATGAGCAGTTCTTC. The encoded protein is CASSPPGREPNEQFF.

The rearrangement uses TRBV19 and TRBJ1-1, with D perhaps TRBD1 (6 bases). Trimming cost V 2 bases and J 10 bases, with 17 bases left between them. Germline V lookup: CDR1 LNHDA, CDR2 SQIVND (reference sequence). The CDR3 covers 14 residues. The CDR3 sequence: CASSIKGGTGIAFF. The CDR3, as DNA: TGTGCCAGTAGTATAAAAGGCGGAACAGGGATAGCTTTCTTT.